One and the same sample provided the 27 T cell receptor beta chains below, sequenced in a study. From the RT-PCR reads, TCRdb called clonotypes with MiXCR, one entry per CDR3 protein. Of hundreds of thousands of distinct CDR3 sequences in the sample, 11% to 15% are singletons; the top ten hold 3.6%. Sequencing was done on a sample of memory CD4+ T cells from blood. The source of these receptors is a female donor in good health, serving as a healthy control.

This clonotype was counted at least ten times. The chain employs TRBV4-1 and TRBJ2-2, with D possibly TRBD2 on 6 matching bases. Germline V gives CDR1 MGHRA, CDR2 YSYEKL. CDR3 size: 18 residues. With 0 bases removed from V and 4 bases from J, the gap between germline ends came to 18 bases. Here the CDR3 DNA reads TGCGCCAGCAGCCAAGATCCCCCCGGGAGATGGACCACCGGGGAGCTGTTTTTT. Translation: CASSQDPPGRWTTGELFF.

This clonotype was seen many times. V and J are TRBV7-8 and TRBJ2-2, with D possibly being TRBD2 (5 bases). Trimming left V 2 bases short and J 0 bases short, with 7 bases between. The CDR3 has 15 residues. Germline lookup yields CDR1 SGHVS and CDR2 FQNEAQ. The CDR3 bases are TGTGCCAGCAGCTTAAGCGGTGCGAACACCGGGGAGCTGTTTTTT. Amino acid sequence: CASSLSGANTGELFF.

In its sample, this clonotype was seen many times. The V gene is TRBV7-2, the J gene TRBJ2-1, with D tentatively TRBD2 (5 bases). The CDR3 covers 15 residues. The germline gives CDR1 SGHTA, CDR2 FQGNSA. Trimming stripped 6 bases from V and 3 bases from J, with 15 bases between. The CDR3 sequence: CASRLGQSHYNEQFF. The DNA of the CDR3 is TGTGCCAGCAGACTAGGGCAGAGCCACTACAATGAGCAGTTCTTC.

The rearrangement links TRBV2 to TRBJ2-1, with 8 bases identical to TRBD1. The CDR3 spans 14 residues. From germline, CDR1 is SNHLY and CDR2 FYNNEI. Trimming removed 6 bases from V and 6 bases from J; junction bases left unmatched: 7. The chain's CDR3 is CASRLTGQVNEQFF. As DNA, the CDR3 is TGTGCCAGCAGGCTAACGGGACAGGTCAATGAGCAGTTCTTC.

In its sample, this clonotype was seen a few times. V and J are TRBV12-3 or TRBV12-4 and TRBJ2-1, with 7 bases identical to TRBD2. The CDR3 sequence is 15 residues long. Trimming at V came to 6 bases and at J to 1 base, leaving 6 bases not matched to a gene. DNA for the CDR3: TGTGCCAGCAGACCCTCTAGCGGATCCTACAATGAGCAGTTCTTC. Its translation: CASRPSSGSYNEQFF.

The chain has TRBV18 and TRBJ1-2; D is possibly TRBD1 (6 bases). The CDR3 loop spans 16 amino acids. Germline CDR1 is KGHSH and CDR2 is LQKENI. Trimming pared 3 bases from V and 4 bases from J, leaving 18 bases between. The CDR3 DNA reads TGTGCCAGCTCACCGGCAAGTACAGGGTTTGGCTATGGCTACACCTTC. This translates into CASSPASTGFGYGYTF.

This clonotype has at least ten counts. The chain uses TRBV5-1 and TRBJ2-2; D is uncertain. The CDR3 extends over 14 amino acids. V was pared by 4 bases and J by 6 bases, with 13 bases between. Germline values: CDR1 SGHRS, CDR2 YFSETQ. Here the CDR3 reads CASSKIPGPGELFF. The CDR3 DNA reads as TGCGCCAGCAGCAAAATCCCCGGCCCCGGGGAGCTGTTTTTT. The whole variable domain, filled in from reference TRBV5-1 and TRBJ2-2, reads KAGVTQTPRYLIKTRGQQVTLSCSPISGHRSVSWYQQTPGQGLQFLFEYFSETQRNKGNFPGRFSGRQFSNSRSEMNVSTLELGDSALYLCASSKIPGPGELFFGEGSRLTVL.

The chain joins TRBV27 to TRBJ2-7; D gene ambiguous. Per the germline V gene, CDR1 is MNHEY and CDR2 is SMNVEV (reference sequence). The CDR3 is 14 amino acids. V lost 0 bases and J lost 0, with 6 bases in between. For the CDR3, the DNA is TGTGCCAGCAGTTTATCGACCCTCTCCTACGAGCAGTACTTC. As protein: CASSLSTLSYEQYF.

In this sample, this clonotype turned up a few times. The chain uses TRBV6-6 and TRBJ1-2; unclear D gene. The germline CDR1 and CDR2 sequences are MNHNY and SVGAGI (reference sequence). This CDR3 is built from 13 residues. V lost 0 bases and J lost 5, with 7 bases in between. CDR3: CASSYSFPYGYTF. As DNA, the CDR3 is TGTGCCAGCAGTTACTCGTTCCCTTATGGCTACACCTTC.

V usage is TRBV27 and J usage is TRBJ2-1; tentatively, D is TRBD1 or TRBD2 (5 bases each). The CDR3 extends over 14 amino acids. Germline V gene data show CDR1 as MNHEY and CDR2 as SMNVEV (reference sequence). Deletions cut 10 bases from V and 7 bases from J, with 20 bases between. The CDR3 nucleotides read TGTGCCACCTCGTTTCCTGCCGGGGCTAATGAGCAGTTCTTC. It encodes CATSFPAGANEQFF.

This clonotype was counted between two and nine times. The V and J genes are TRBV7-2 and TRBJ2-1, with TRBD2 matching 10 bases. The CDR3 is 15 residues long. J lost 9 bases, V lost 6 bases, and 11 bases had no gene match. Germline V lookup: CDR1 SGHTA, CDR2 FQGNSA. The CDR3 protein is CASSNTGTSVGEQFF. In nucleotides, the CDR3 is TGTGCCAGCAGTAACACCGGGACTAGCGTAGGTGAGCAGTTCTTC. The full variable domain, in which reference TRBV7-2 and TRBJ2-1 provide the parts outside the CDR3, is GAGVSQSPSNKVTEKGKDVELRCDPISGHTALYWYRQSLGQGLEFLIYFQGNSAPDKSGLPSDRFSAERTGGSVSTLTIQRTQQEDSAVYLCASSNTGTSVGEQFFGPGTRLTVL.

The chain couples TRBV12-3 or TRBV12-4 to TRBJ2-7; the D gene is possibly TRBD2 (7 bases). Between the trimmed V and J ends, which lost 5 bases and 2 bases, there was a span of 22 bases. The CDR3 runs to 17 residues. CDR3 DNA: TGTGCCAGCAGTCCGGGGTGGGGGGGGCCAGAAGCCTACGAGCAGTACTTC. Its translation: CASSPGWGGPEAYEQYF.

This clonotype is a singleton in its sample. The J gene is TRBJ1-4, the V gene TRBV7-9, with D possibly TRBD1 on 6 matching bases. This CDR3 region has 15 residues. Germline lookup yields CDR1 SEHNR and CDR2 FQNEAQ (reference sequence). V dropped 4 bases and J dropped 5 bases, with 14 bases sitting between them. This CDR3 reads CASSSTGTINEKLFF. In DNA, the CDR3 is TGTGCCAGCAGCTCGACAGGAACCATCAATGAAAAACTGTTTTTT.

This chain joins TRBV28 and TRBJ2-7; 7 nucleotides match TRBD2. CDR1 and CDR2 (germline): MDHEN, SYDVKM. Unmatched junction bases numbered 15, after V lost 5 bases and J lost 5 bases. The CDR3 consists of 16 residues. The CDR3, as DNA: TGTGCCAGCAGTGAACCGCTAGCGGAGCAACCCCACGAGCAGTACTTC. This codes for CASSEPLAEQPHEQYF. Using reference TRBV28 and TRBJ2-7 for the parts outside the CDR3, the full variable domain is DVKVTQSSRYLVKRTGEKVFLECVQDMDHENMFWYRQDPGLGLRLIYFSYDVKMKEKGDIPEGYSVSREKKERFSLILESASTNQTSMYLCASSEPLAEQPHEQYFGPGTRLTVT.

The chain combines TRBV18 with TRBJ2-1; 11 nucleotides match TRBD1. V shed 0 bases and J 7 bases; nucleotides not matched to a gene: 8. In germline, CDR1 is KGHSH, CDR2 LQKENI. This CDR3 has 17 residues. The CDR3 DNA reads TGTGCCAGCTCACCACCGGTCGGGACAGGGGGTGTGAATGAGCAGTTCTTC. Translated: CASSPPVGTGGVNEQFF.

The chain uses TRBV15 and TRBJ2-5; D remains unclear. V was shortened by 1 base and J by 1 base, with 13 bases between the two germline ends. The germline V gene has CDR1 LNHNV and CDR2 YYDKDF (reference sequence). This CDR3 comprises 16 residues. The CDR3 protein is CATSRVLSQIQETQYF. CDR3 in DNA: TGTGCCACCAGCAGAGTTCTGTCACAGATCCAAGAGACCCAGTACTTC.

This clonotype appeared many times. For the CDR3, the DNA is TGTGCCAGCAGCTTAGACCACTACGAGCAGTACTTC. Protein: CASSLDHYEQYF. The genes are TRBV7-8 and TRBJ2-7, with D uncertain. Germline CDR1 SGHVS, CDR2 FQNEAQ. The CDR3 loop spans 12 amino acids. V was clipped by 1 base and J by 3 bases, with 4 bases between them.

The chain carries TRBV3-1 and TRBJ2-3; 12 positions match TRBD2. This CDR3 has 17 residues. J gave up 6 bases and V 2 bases, and 9 bases lay outside the gene matches. Germline loops: CDR1 LGHDT, CDR2 YNNKEL (reference sequence). The CDR3 protein is CASSQSSGLAGSDTQYF. CDR3 sequence (DNA): TGTGCCAGCAGCCAATCGTCCGGACTAGCGGGAAGTGATACGCAGTATTTT.

In its sample, this clonotype was seen many times. The chain uses TRBV7-9 and TRBJ2-3, with 13 bases fitting TRBD2. Germline V gives CDR1 SEHNR, CDR2 FQNEAQ (reference sequence). V gave up 6 bases and J gave up 4 bases; unmatched junction bases: 4. The CDR3 is 15 residues long. The CDR3 nucleotides are TGTGCCAGCAGTCCACTAGCGGGAGGGCCAGATACGCAGTATTTT. Translated, it gives CASSPLAGGPDTQYF.

This clonotype occurred many times. The rearrangement links TRBV7-8 to TRBJ1-6; D ambiguous. V was pared by 5 bases and J by 9 bases, with 14 bases between. The CDR3 totals 14 residues. Germline CDR1 and CDR2: SGHVS and FQNEAQ. This CDR3 reads CASSLNRGSSPLHF. The CDR3 nucleotides are TGTGCCAGCAGCCTAAATCGAGGAAGTTCACCCCTCCACTTT.

This clonotype showed up just a few times. The chain is built from TRBV6-1 and TRBJ2-3, with a possible D match to TRBD1 (5 bases). Trimming pared 7 bases from V and 4 bases from J, leaving 15 bases between. The germline gives CDR1 MNHNS, CDR2 SASEGT. CDR3 size: 14 residues. Here the CDR3 DNA reads TGTGCCAGCAAGGGCAGGGCAGTTGCAGATACGCAGTATTTT. Amino acid sequence: CASKGRAVADTQYF.

V gene TRBV7-3 combines with J gene TRBJ2-2; D is possibly TRBD1 (5 bases). Germline CDR1 SGHTA, CDR2 FQGTGA. V was cut by 7 bases and J by 4 bases, with 13 bases left in between. The CDR3 covers 14 residues. CDR3 DNA sequence: TGTGCCAGCAAGAAAGGGGATAGCACCGGGGAGCTGTTTTTT. Amino acid sequence: CASKKGDSTGELFF.

V gene TRBV6-5 combines with J gene TRBJ1-6; 7 bases agree with TRBD1. The germline V gene encodes CDR1 MNHEY and CDR2 SVGAGI. This CDR3 comprises 14 residues. The ends lost 9 bases at V and 10 bases at J; junction bases unmatched: 12. The CDR3 region is CASRFRGGGSPLHF. Written as DNA, the CDR3 is TGTGCCAGTCGATTCCGAGGGGGCGGGTCACCCCTCCACTTT.

This clonotype was seen ten or more times. One junction end does not reproduce the germline sequence, and a read error may be involved. The V gene is TRBV7-7, the J gene TRBJ2-7, with 11 bases fitting TRBD2. The CDR3 totals 15 residues. Germline loops: CDR1 SSHAT, CDR2 FNYEAQ (reference sequence). The CDR3 DNA is TGTGCTAGCAGCCCTCAAGCCGGGACTAGCGGCGAGCAGTACTTC. This gives the protein CASSPQAGTSGEQYF. The whole variable domain, filled in from reference TRBV7-7 and TRBJ2-7, reads GAGVSQSPRYKVTKRGQDVTLRCDPISSHATLYWYQQALGQGPEFLTYFNYEAQPDKSGLPSDRFSAERPEGSISTLTIQRTEQRDSAMYRCASSPQAGTSGEQYFGPGTRLTVT.

This clonotype occurred a few times. The chain couples TRBV5-1 to TRBJ2-3, with D possibly called TRBD1 or TRBD2 (5 bases each). V dropped 4 bases and J dropped 4 bases, with 19 bases sitting between them. CDR1 is SGHRS and CDR2 is YFSETQ in the germline V gene. The CDR3 covers 16 residues. CDR3 coding DNA: TGCGCCAGCAGCGTTGGTCAAGGGGTGGGGGCAGATACGCAGTATTTT. This translates into CASSVGQGVGADTQYF.

The rearrangement links TRBV4-3 to TRBJ2-7; D may be TRBD1 or TRBD2 (5 bases each). Germline assignment: CDR1 LGHNA and CDR2 YSLEER. With 4 bases removed from V and 4 bases from J, the gap between germline ends came to 17 bases. This CDR3 comprises 15 residues. In DNA form, the CDR3 reads TGCGCCAGCAGCCGGAAAAGGGACGGAACTTACGAGCAGTACTTC. Its translation: CASSRKRDGTYEQYF.

In its sample, this clonotype was seen a few times. The V and J genes are TRBV6-1 and TRBJ1-3; no clear D gene. Germline loops: CDR1 MNHNS, CDR2 SASEGT. V lost 2 bases and J 2 bases, leaving 7 bases between the germline ends. The CDR3 is made up of 14 amino acids. This CDR3 is CASSETTPGNTIYF. CDR3 coding DNA: TGTGCCAGCAGTGAAACCACTCCTGGAAACACCATATATTTT.